The 30 T cell receptor beta chains below all came from one sample that was sequenced in a study of human T cells and chemical hapten exposure. The sample's time point: patch test 2, 6 weeks after DPC sensitization. Treatment: therapeutic diphenylcyclopropenone sensitization with weekly scalp DPC. TCRdb redid the calling of the RACE reads with MiXCR, one entry per CDR3 protein. The data contain roughly 100,000 distinct CDR3 sequences, about 9% of them singletons. This specimen was whole blood, taken in connection with sensitization to the hapten diphenylcyclopropenone (DPC). These receptors came from a woman aged 40 to 55 with alopecia areata. Some clones in this sample may be carry-over from other donors' samples.

This clonotype appeared a few times. This sequence joins TRBV7-3 and TRBJ1-1, with 7 bases identical to TRBD1. The CDR3 extends over 14 amino acids. J lost 1 base, V lost 5 bases, and 4 bases had no gene match. Germline V gives CDR1 SGHTA, CDR2 FQGTGA. CDR3 sequence: CASSPGQSNTEAFF. DNA of the CDR3: TGTGCCAGCAGCCCGGGACAGTCGAACACTGAAGCTTTCTTT.

This clonotype showed up just a few times. The rearrangement joins TRBV20-1 to TRBJ2-3, with D perhaps matching TRBD1 (5 bases). The CDR3 length is 12 residues. Germline assignment: CDR1 DFQATT and CDR2 SNEGSKA (reference sequence). The V end lost 4 bases, the J end lost 1 base, and 6 bases lay between the germline ends. DNA for the CDR3: TGCAGTGCTAAACAGGGCACAGATACGCAGTATTTT. Amino acids: CSAKQGTDTQYF.

This clonotype appeared many times. DNA of the CDR3: TGTGCCAGCAGGCTACTCCAGGTTTCGCGGACCACAGATACGCAGTATTTT. This codes for CASRLLQVSRTTDTQYF. The genes are TRBV6-6 and TRBJ2-3, with D unresolved. This CDR3 is built from 17 residues. The V end lost 6 bases, the J end lost 2 bases, and 21 bases lay between the germline ends. The germline V gene encodes CDR1 MNHNY and CDR2 SVGAGI (reference sequence).

This clonotype has ten or more counts. This chain uses TRBV29-1 with TRBJ1-1; D is possibly TRBD1 (6 bases). The V end was cut by 5 bases, the J end by 6 bases, with 13 bases between. This CDR3 spans 12 amino acids. Germline CDR1 reads SQVTM; CDR2 reads ANQGSEA. This CDR3 is CSVRLGGAEAFF. The CDR3, as DNA: TGCAGCGTTCGACTGGGGGGCGCTGAAGCTTTCTTT.

The sample holds a few counts of this clonotype. The chain joins TRBV18 to TRBJ2-3; 8 positions agree with TRBD1. V shed 3 bases and J 2 bases; nucleotides not matched to a gene: 19. Germline CDR1 and CDR2: KGHSH and LQKENI. The CDR3 runs to 20 residues. This CDR3 is CASSPYLPEPGQAFTDTQYF. The CDR3 bases are TGTGCCAGCTCACCTTACTTACCCGAACCGGGACAGGCTTTCACAGATACGCAGTATTTT.

The rearrangement joins TRBV20-1 to TRBJ2-7; 11 nucleotides match TRBD2. This CDR3 comprises 15 residues. The germline gives CDR1 DFQATT, CDR2 SNEGSKA (reference sequence). The J segment lost 0 bases and the V segment lost 5 bases, leaving 6 bases of the junction unmatched. In DNA form, the CDR3 reads TGCAGTGCTTTGCGTAGCGGGAGGGCCTCCTACGAGCAGTACTTC. It codes for CSALRSGRASYEQYF.

The chain recombines TRBV4-2 with TRBJ2-1; D is uncertain. The CDR3 runs 15 residues. Trimming shortened V by 4 bases and J by 0 bases, and 10 bases separated the two germline ends. Germline V lookup: CDR1 LGHNA, CDR2 YNFKEQ. Here the CDR3 reads CASSPTGTSYNEQFF. The CDR3 DNA reads TGTGCCAGCAGCCCAACGGGCACCTCCTACAATGAGCAGTTCTTC.

This clonotype was picked up a small number of times. The genes are TRBV6-5 and TRBJ2-5; possibly TRBD1 or TRBD2 for D (5 bases each). Trimming left V 4 bases short and J 5 bases short, with 11 bases between. CDR3 size: 13 residues. Germline V gene data show CDR1 as MNHEY and CDR2 as SVGAGI. This chain's CDR3 is CASSWGIKETQYF. CDR3 coding DNA: TGTGCCAGCAGTTGGGGGATTAAGGAGACCCAGTACTTC.

Ten or more counts support this clonotype. The chain has TRBV28 and TRBJ2-7; possibly TRBD2 for D (5 bases). V gave up 5 bases and J gave up 3 bases, with 26 bases separating them. This CDR3 region has 18 residues. Germline V CDR1 and CDR2: MDHEN, SYDVKM. The CDR3 sequence is CASSPPGVRGIPDYEQYF. CDR3 DNA: TGTGCCAGCAGTCCCCCGGGCGTCCGGGGAATTCCCGACTACGAGCAGTACTTC.

This chain joins TRBV3-1 and TRBJ2-7; D not resolved. Trimming removed 0 bases from V and 6 bases from J, with 15 bases in between. The CDR3 sequence is 15 residues long. CDR1 and CDR2 (germline): LGHDT, YNNKEL (reference sequence). The CDR3 loop reads CASSQDLGLSREQYF. DNA of the CDR3: TGTGCCAGCAGCCAAGATTTGGGGTTGAGTCGCGAGCAGTACTTC.

This clonotype was picked up a small number of times. This chain links TRBV28 with TRBJ2-3; 7 bases fit TRBD1. Germline CDR1 and CDR2: MDHEN and SYDVKM. J was trimmed by 8 bases and V by 6 bases; bases with no gene match: 5. The CDR3 consists of 12 residues. The CDR3 nucleotides are TGTGCCAGCAGCTCCAACAGGGGTACGCAGTATTTT. It translates to CASSSNRGTQYF.

In this sample, this clonotype turned up many times. The chain employs TRBV11-2 and TRBJ2-2, with D uncertain. The CDR3 totals 14 residues. V lost 5 bases to trimming and J lost 7 bases, with 14 bases between them. Germline lookup yields CDR1 SGHAT and CDR2 FQNNGV. The CDR3, as DNA: TGTGCCAGCAGCCGACGTCGGGCAGGCGGGGAGCTGTTTTTT. It encodes CASSRRRAGGELFF. Looking up the rest from reference TRBV11-2 and TRBJ2-2 gives the full variable domain: EAGVAQSPRYKIIEKRQSVAFWCNPISGHATLYWYQQILGQGPKLLIQFQNNGVVDDSQLPKDRFSAERLKGVDSTLKIQPAKLEDSAVYLCASSRRRAGGELFFGEGSRLTVL.

This chain uses TRBV20-1 with TRBJ2-5; D gene unclear. Germline loops: CDR1 DFQATT, CDR2 SNEGSKA (reference sequence). CDR3 length: 12 amino acids. The germline V and J ends were trimmed by 3 bases and 3 bases, with 8 bases remaining between them. CDR3 in DNA: TGCAGTGCTAGGGGCAGAGAAGAGACCCAGTACTTC. It encodes CSARGREETQYF.

The sample holds a few counts of this clonotype. This sequence joins TRBV29-1 and TRBJ1-1; no clear D. The germline V and J ends were trimmed by 7 bases and 1 base, with 4 bases remaining between them. This CDR3 spans 10 amino acids. Germline lookup yields CDR1 SQVTM and CDR2 ANQGSEA. CDR3 sequence: CSAANTEAFF. The CDR3 region has the DNA TGCAGCGCCGCGAACACTGAAGCTTTCTTT. Based on the CDR3 plus reference TRBV29-1 and TRBJ1-1, the full variable domain is SAVISQKPSRDICQRGTSLTIQCQVDSQVTMMFWYRQQPGQSLTLIATANQGSEATYESGFVIDKFPISRPNLTFSTLTVSNMSPEDSSIYLCSAANTEAFFGQGTRLTVV.

CDR3 coding DNA: TGCGCCAGCAGCAAGGACGACGGGTATGGCTACACCTTC. Its protein product is CASSKDDGYGYTF. The gene calls are TRBV10-2 and TRBJ1-2; D call uncertain. Trimming removed 6 bases at V and 5 bases at J, with 13 bases between. The CDR3 consists of 13 residues. Germline CDR1 reads WSHSY; CDR2 reads SAAADI.

This clonotype has just a few counts. The V call is TRBV4-3, the J call TRBJ2-1; D is perhaps TRBD2 (7 bases). The CDR3 runs to 12 residues. Germline loops: CDR1 LGHNA, CDR2 YSLEER. Trimming took 8 bases from V and 10 from J, leaving 15 bases between them. The CDR3 sequence: CASARTRGEQFF. CDR3 nucleotide sequence: TGCGCCAGCGCGCGGACTAGGGGGGAGCAGTTCTTC.

In this sample, this clonotype turned up many times. This chain uses TRBV6-2 or TRBV6-3 with TRBJ2-1; weak D call: TRBD2 (7 bases). Germline-derived CDR1 and CDR2 are MNHEY and SVGEGT. V lost 6 bases and J lost 7, with 16 bases in between. This CDR3 has 14 residues. CDR3 loop: CASRPGGALNEQFF. The CDR3 nucleotides are TGTGCCAGCAGGCCGGGGGGCGCACTTAATGAGCAGTTCTTC.

This clonotype was recorded many times. This chain uses TRBV28 with TRBJ2-5; D remains unclear. This CDR3 is 12 amino acids long. Germline V gene data show CDR1 as MDHEN and CDR2 as SYDVKM. V was clipped by 3 bases and J by 5 bases, with 7 bases between them. CDR3 sequence reads: CASSLSPETQYF. In nucleotides, the CDR3 is TGTGCCAGCAGTTTGAGTCCGGAGACCCAGTACTTC. The full variable domain, completed using reference TRBV28 and TRBJ2-5, is DVKVTQSSRYLVKRTGEKVFLECVQDMDHENMFWYRQDPGLGLRLIYFSYDVKMKEKGDIPEGYSVSREKKERFSLILESASTNQTSMYLCASSLSPETQYFGPGTRLLVL.

With regard to this clonotype: A much larger clone lies one base from this, so it may be a read error. The chain links TRBV29-1 to TRBJ1-1; D is ambiguous. CDR3 length: 12 residues. V gave up 3 bases and J gave up 1 base, with 6 bases separating them. CDR1 is SQVTM, CDR2 ANQGSEA, per germline. CDR3 nucleotides: TGCAGCGTTGACTCTGGGAACACTGAAGCTTTCTTT. Amino acid sequence: CSVDSGNTEAFF.

This CDR3 is CSVAIGENIQYF. The CDR3 DNA follows: TGCAGCGTTGCAATCGGGGAAAACATTCAGTACTTC. The chain joins TRBV29-1 to TRBJ2-4; D might be TRBD2 (5 bases). CDR3 length equals 12 residues. V lost 4 bases, J lost 5 bases, and 9 bases lay in between. Germline lookup yields CDR1 SQVTM and CDR2 ANQGSEA.

This clonotype occurred many times. The chain has TRBV28 and TRBJ2-2, with D uncertain. The CDR3 runs to 16 residues. Germline assignment: CDR1 MDHEN and CDR2 SYDVKM. Trimming removed 3 bases at V and 6 bases at J, with 17 bases between. The CDR3 loop reads CASSFPSWSDPGELFF. CDR3 coding DNA: TGTGCCAGCAGTTTCCCATCTTGGAGCGACCCCGGGGAGCTGTTTTTT.

The sample holds a few counts of this clonotype. The rearrangement joins TRBV24-1 to TRBJ2-1; tentatively, D is TRBD1 (6 bases). Trimming took 4 bases from V and 2 from J, leaving 14 bases between them. Germline V CDR1 and CDR2: KGHDR, SFDVKD. The CDR3 has 16 amino acids. CDR3 sequence (DNA): TGTGCCACCAGTGACAACCGGGACAACGCCTACAATGAGCAGTTCTTC. This translates into CATSDNRDNAYNEQFF.

This clonotype was seen repeatedly, ten times or more. The chain employs TRBV6-2 or TRBV6-3 and TRBJ2-3; no reliable D call. Looked up from germline, CDR1 is MNHEY and CDR2 is SVGEGT. The CDR3 is 13 residues long. Trimming pared 6 bases from V and 0 bases from J, leaving 7 bases between. The CDR3 DNA reads TGTGCCAGCAGGGGCGCTAGCACAGATACGCAGTATTTT. Protein sequence: CASRGASTDTQYF.

The chain links TRBV28 to TRBJ2-7; D possibly corresponds to TRBD2 (5 bases). Trimming left V 3 bases short and J 4 bases short, with 13 bases between. This CDR3 has 14 amino acids. In germline, CDR1 is MDHEN, CDR2 SYDVKM. The CDR3 DNA reads TGTGCCAGCAGTTTTACGGCGGGCCCGTACGAGCAGTACTTC. Its protein is CASSFTAGPYEQYF.

This clonotype was seen ten or more times. The chain is built from TRBV4-3 and TRBJ1-3, with D hard to call. CDR3 size: 17 residues. CDR1 and CDR2 (germline): LGHNA, YSLEER. V was clipped by 4 bases and J by 0 bases, with 16 bases between them. The chain's CDR3 is CASSRAPAANSGNTIYF. The DNA of the CDR3 is TGCGCCAGCAGCCGAGCACCCGCAGCCAACTCTGGAAACACCATATATTTT.

In this sample, this clonotype turned up a few times. This chain uses TRBV12-3 or TRBV12-4 with TRBJ2-1; 11 nucleotides line up with TRBD2. V lost 5 bases to trimming and J lost 2 bases; unmatched junction nucleotides: 11. The CDR3 is 18 amino acids. CDR3 protein: CASSPPRNSGRAYNEQFF. DNA of the CDR3: TGTGCCAGCAGTCCACCACGAAATAGCGGGAGGGCCTACAATGAGCAGTTCTTC.

This clonotype has a count of ten or more. The chain uses TRBV5-1 and TRBJ1-6; 9 bases align to TRBD1. Germline V lookup: CDR1 SGHRS, CDR2 YFSETQ. CDR3 length: 14 residues. Unmatched junction bases numbered 4, after V lost 7 bases and J lost 5 bases. The DNA of the CDR3 is TGCGCCAGCCGACGACAGGGGGATAATTCACCCCTCCACTTT. It specifies CASRRQGDNSPLHF.

This clonotype was seen a few times. The genes are TRBV20-1 and TRBJ2-2; unclear D gene. V shed 3 bases and J shed 0 bases, with 5 bases lying between them. This CDR3 contains 13 residues. In germline, CDR1 is DFQATT, CDR2 SNEGSKA (reference sequence). The CDR3 reads CSASGTNTGELFF. The CDR3 region has the DNA TGCAGTGCTAGCGGTACGAACACCGGGGAGCTGTTTTTT.

This clonotype occurred a few times. The chain couples TRBV2 to TRBJ1-3; perhaps TRBD1 as D (6 bases). CDR3 length: 14 amino acids. CDR1 is SNHLY, CDR2 FYNNEI, per germline. With 4 bases removed from V and 2 bases from J, the gap between germline ends came to 9 bases. CDR3 DNA: TGTGCCAGCAGTGGACAGGTAGCTGGAAACACCATATATTTT. It codes for CASSGQVAGNTIYF.

This clonotype was picked up a small number of times. The J gene is TRBJ2-5, the V gene TRBV6-5, with TRBD1 matching 9 bases. Germline V gene data show CDR1 as MNHEY and CDR2 as SVGAGI. The CDR3 spans 16 residues. The V and J ends lost 5 bases and 4 bases, in that order; junction bases with no gene match: 11. CDR3: CASSAPRGTGRETQYF. In DNA, the CDR3 is TGTGCCAGCAGTGCCCCCCGCGGGACAGGGCGAGAGACCCAGTACTTC.